Described below is a single T cell receptor beta chain sequence and its context. Some clones are missing from TCRdb's copy, which holds only in-frame ones; the method was immunoSEQ multiplex PCR. Among around 61,000 clones, 83% were seen once, and the ten largest hold roughly 5%. This sample is drawn from a study of Tregs in tolerant kidney transplant recipients. Trimming took off 7 bases at V and 1 base at J, with 16 bases between the two ends. This CDR3 comprises 15 residues. Per germline, CDR1 SGHTA and CDR2 FQGNSA. This receptor was obtained from a human donor in good health. The sample consisted of CD4+ T cells from blood. The chain combines TRBV7-2 with TRBJ1-1; D is unclear. The CDR3, as DNA: TGTGCCAGCATCCCTAGCAGCGGGCGGAACACTGAAGCTTTCTTT. Protein sequence: CASIPSSGRNTEAFF.